This T cell receptor beta chain was captured in a study of PD-L1 blockade in urothelial cancer. About the study: Atezolizumab at 1,200 mg intravenously every 3 weeks was started by patients in the mid-2010s. Analyses were performed on blood at 3 weeks after treatment start (the second dose) and at 6 weeks.

The CDR3 loop spans 13 amino acids. The germline gives CDR1 SQVTM, CDR2 ANQGSEA. After removal of 4 bases from V and 5 bases from J, the junction contained 4 bases not matched to a gene. The time point is: pretreatment peripheral blood. Patients were living with locally advanced or metastatic urothelial carcinoma. Spiking each PCR with synthetic TCR analog templates was performed. Data came from immunoSEQ multiplex PCR; TCRdb stores just in-frame clones and leaves some out. The table lists tens of thousands of clones, 84% of them singletons. The chain has TRBV29-1 and TRBJ1-4; 7 bases line up with TRBD1. Sequencing was performed on PBMCs, taken around atezolizumab (anti-PD-L1) treatment. The sequence derives from a man in his 60s with urothelial cancer. CDR3 residues: CSVAGQLNEKLFF. CDR3 nucleotides: TGCAGCGTTGCGGGACAGTTGAATGAAAAACTGTTTTTT.